This TCR beta chain appears in the sequencing data of a study of metastatic and nonmetastatic thyroid tumors. Turning to the study itself: Repertoires of blood and of tissue (tumor or nodule) from malignant and benign thyroid patients were compared.

The ends lost 6 bases at V and 3 bases at J; junction bases unmatched: 4. Per germline, CDR1 DFQATT and CDR2 SNEGSKA (reference sequence). This CDR3 contains 13 residues. The table lists this clone with many counts. Its antigen is not known. Notes on the study in general: A significant increase in TCR beta diversity was reportedly seen in malignant thyroid tumors relative to benign nodules, in blood and tumor.

As handled by the study authors: Clinicopathological groups differed in CDR3, with these differences serving to build a distant-metastasis classifier for papillary thyroid cancer. Via MiXCR, TCRdb re-called the PCR reads. Here the V and J calls rest on TCRdb's processing, not on the authors' analysis. The table records 20,000 to 25,000 clones, approximately 10% of them present only once. Patients underwent thyroid surgery, and none had received any treatment before it. The genes are TRBV20-1 and TRBJ2-1, with 8 nucleotides matching TRBD1. This sequence originates from a female donor with papillary thyroid cancer or a benign thyroid nodule (not recorded which). Some clones in this sample may be carry-over from other donors' samples. The sequenced sample was blood. This chain's CDR3 is CSAGQGFYNEQFF. CDR3 bases: TGCAGTGCCGGACAGGGATTCTACAATGAGCAGTTCTTC.